This section outlines one T cell receptor (beta chain) sequence together with its context. Sequenced by immunoSEQ multiplex PCR; TCRdb stores in-frame clones only, minus some. The table includes 260,000 or so clones, around 88% detected once. Looked up from germline, CDR1 is SGHDN and CDR2 is FVKESK. The length of the CDR3 is 14 residues. V gave up 5 bases and J gave up 3 bases, with 13 bases separating them. The data belong to a study of blood T cell repertoires in COVID-19. As for the study in general: The United States, Italy and Spain were the sources of the acute and convalescent COVID-19 samples. PBMCs, B-cell-depleted T cells, or T cells were the source of the cDNA or gDNA that made up the material.

Participant age was about 18 to 95 years, and participants resided in approximately 25 US areas. This clonotype originated in a woman between 40 and 55 years old with acute COVID-19. Sequenced sample: PBMCs or T cells enriched from blood (not recorded which). The rearrangement joins TRBV14 to TRBJ1-1; perhaps TRBD1 as D (5 bases). CDR3 nucleotides: TGTGCCAGCAGCACCAGGGTGTTCGACACTGAAGCTTTCTTT. Protein: CASSTRVFDTEAFF.